This T cell receptor (beta chain) was sequenced in a study of PD-L1 blockade in urothelial cancer. Whole-study findings and limits: Pretreatment blood TCR clonality under the median forecast improved survival.

Concerning this clone itself: Its antigen remains unidentified.

Peripheral blood mononuclear cells were collected from every patient before and during treatment, yielding between 1 and 8 samples per patient. V lost 5 bases to trimming and J lost 2 bases; unmatched junction nucleotides: 8. Germline V gene lookup returns CDR1 SGHTA and CDR2 FQGNSA. The CDR3 runs to 15 residues. Using immunoSEQ multiplex PCR, the repertoire was profiled, and TCRdb retains in-frame clones only, with some absent. The table shows about 70,000 clones, with around 84% occurring only once. J is TRBJ2-7 and V is TRBV7-2, with 8 bases aligning to TRBD2. Sequencing was performed on PBMCs, taken around atezolizumab (anti-PD-L1) treatment. The sequence derives from a man between 65 and 85 years old with urothelial cancer. The CDR3, as DNA: TGTGCCAGCAGCCCGGGGGGTAGCGGGGCCTACGAGCAGTACTTC. This translates into CASSPGGSGAYEQYF.